The 9 T cell receptor beta chains listed next were all sequenced from one sample in a study of blood T cell repertoires in COVID-19 (dated by TCRdb to about 2020). The library relied on the immunoSEQ multiplex PCR assay. TCRdb obtained this table from immuneACCESS and retained in-frame rearrangements with V and J assigned. These tables miss some clones; where compared with another copy, unresolved V genes account for less than half of the shortfall, and the remainder is unexplained. This sample holds roughly 75,000 clones; roughly nine tenths were observed only once. Roughly a sixth of the sample is taken by the ten largest. The specimen was peripheral blood. These TCRs come from an elderly man in a cohort sampled during active COVID-19.

The V and J genes are TRBV5-1 and TRBJ1-2, with TRBD1 matching over 7 bases. This CDR3 is 14 amino acids long. The V segment lost 4 bases and the J segment 2 bases; nucleotides outside the gene matches: 5. In germline, CDR1 is SGHRS, CDR2 YFSETQ. CDR3 coding DNA: TGCGCCAGCAGCCCGGGACAGACAAACTATGGCTACACCTTC. Protein sequence: CASSPGQTNYGYTF.

The chain couples TRBV19 to TRBJ2-2, with 15 bases lining up with TRBD2. This CDR3 region has 20 residues. J lost 1 base, V lost 5 bases, and 11 bases had no gene match. Germline V gene lookup returns CDR1 LNHDA and CDR2 SQIVND (reference sequence). Here the CDR3 reads CASSLSRTSGGARNTGELFF. CDR3 DNA: TGTGCCAGTAGTCTCTCCCGGACTAGCGGGGGGGCGCGGAACACCGGGGAGCTGTTTTTT.

The chain joins TRBV10-3 to TRBJ1-2; the D gene is possibly TRBD1 (6 bases). V shed 6 bases and J shed 6 bases, with 17 bases lying between them. The CDR3 has 14 amino acids. Germline CDR1 ENHRY, CDR2 SYGVKD. In nucleotides, the CDR3 is TGTGCCATCAGCCTACAGGGTGGAGAGAATGGCTACACCTTC. As protein: CAISLQGGENGYTF.

The V gene is TRBV6-2 or TRBV6-3, the J gene TRBJ2-5, with D possibly TRBD2 on 6 matching bases. CDR1 and CDR2 (germline): MNHEY, SVGEGT. The CDR3 has 16 amino acids. The germline V and J ends were trimmed by 0 bases and 2 bases, with 13 bases remaining between them. The CDR3: CASSYSRRGRQETQYF. The CDR3 coding sequence is TGTGCCAGCAGTTACTCGAGGAGGGGACGGCAAGAGACCCAGTACTTC.

The chain links TRBV2 to TRBJ2-7; D may be TRBD1 (7 bases). The ends were cut back, 3 bases at V and 0 bases at J, with 12 bases in the middle. Germline assignment: CDR1 SNHLY and CDR2 FYNNEI. The CDR3 has 15 residues. The CDR3 spells CASSDFQGGSYEQYF. Here the CDR3 DNA reads TGTGCCAGCAGTGATTTTCAGGGGGGCTCCTACGAGCAGTACTTC.

The J gene is TRBJ2-1, the V gene TRBV24-1; no reliable D call. The V end was cut by 7 bases, the J end by 8 bases, with 17 bases between. Germline V lookup: CDR1 KGHDR, CDR2 SFDVKD. The CDR3 contains 14 residues. The CDR3 loop reads CATSAEVGLHEQFF. In DNA, the CDR3 is TGTGCCACCAGCGCGGAAGTCGGTTTACATGAGCAGTTCTTC.

CDR3 loop: CATSRGQTGVDTQYF. In DNA form, the CDR3 reads TGTGCCACCAGCAGAGGCCAGACAGGGGTAGATACGCAGTATTTT. J is TRBJ2-3 and V is TRBV15; 8 positions match TRBD1. Germline V gene data show CDR1 as LNHNV and CDR2 as YYDKDF (reference sequence). V shed 1 base, J shed 5 bases, and the junction held 5 bases outside the gene matches. The CDR3 loop spans 15 amino acids.

The V and J genes are TRBV7-9 and TRBJ2-3; D is unresolved. Trimming shortened V by 8 bases and J by 9 bases, and 21 bases separated the two germline ends. The CDR3 runs to 14 residues. Germline V lookup: CDR1 SEHNR, CDR2 FQNEAQ (reference sequence). CDR3 sequence reads: CASLDGAPAMTQYF. For the CDR3, the DNA is TGTGCCAGCCTCGATGGAGCCCCCGCCATGACGCAGTATTTT. Full variable domain (rest looked up from reference TRBV7-9 and TRBJ2-3): DTGVSQNPRHKITKRGQNVTFRCDPISEHNRLYWYRQTLGQGPEFLTYFQNEAQLEKSRLLSDRFSAERPKGSFSTLEIQRTEQGDSAMYLCASLDGAPAMTQYFGPGTRLTVL.

The genes are TRBV7-2 and TRBJ1-5, with TRBD1 as a possible D gene (6 bases). CDR1 is SGHTA and CDR2 is FQGNSA in the germline V gene. V was trimmed by 5 bases and J by 4 bases, leaving 15 bases between them. The CDR3 totals 15 residues. CDR3 sequence reads: CASSEGGVRNQPQHF. The CDR3 DNA is TGTGCCAGCAGCGAGGGGGGGGTCAGGAATCAGCCCCAGCATTTT.